This TCR beta chain was sequenced for a study of cytotoxic CD8 clonotypes in ibrutinib-treated CLL. The CDR3 runs to 14 residues. Germline V lookup: CDR1 SGHAT, CDR2 FQNNGV. V lost 2 bases and J lost 4, with 11 bases in between. The data were produced by immunoSEQ multiplex PCR, yet TCRdb's version contains in-frame clones alone and is incomplete. The table shows some 200,000 clones, with approximately 68% occurring only once. This sample comprised PBMCs, obtained after 24 months of ibrutinib treatment. The sequence came from a human donor with chronic lymphocytic leukemia. The chain recombines TRBV11-2 with TRBJ1-1; D possibly corresponds to TRBD1 (5 bases). CDR3 amino acids: CASSLLGVSTEAFF. In nucleotides, the CDR3 is TGTGCCAGCAGCTTACTGGGGGTAAGCACTGAAGCTTTCTTT.